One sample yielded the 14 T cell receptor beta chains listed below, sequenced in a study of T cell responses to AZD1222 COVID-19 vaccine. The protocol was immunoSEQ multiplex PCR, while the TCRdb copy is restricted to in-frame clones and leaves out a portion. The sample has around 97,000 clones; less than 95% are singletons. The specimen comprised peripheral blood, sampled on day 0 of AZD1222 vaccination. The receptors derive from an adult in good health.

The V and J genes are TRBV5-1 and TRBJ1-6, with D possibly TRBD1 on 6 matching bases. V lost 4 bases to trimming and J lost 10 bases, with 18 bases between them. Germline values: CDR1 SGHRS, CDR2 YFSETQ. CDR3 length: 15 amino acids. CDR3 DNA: TGCGCCAGCAGCACCCGGGACGGAGGGGGGTCACCCCTCCACTTT. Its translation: CASSTRDGGGSPLHF.

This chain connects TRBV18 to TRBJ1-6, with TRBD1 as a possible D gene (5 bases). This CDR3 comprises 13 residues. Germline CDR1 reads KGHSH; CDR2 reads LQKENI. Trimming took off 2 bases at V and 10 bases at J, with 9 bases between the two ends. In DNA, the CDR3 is TGTGCCAGCTCACCAAAGACAGACTCACCCCTCCACTTT. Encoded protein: CASSPKTDSPLHF.

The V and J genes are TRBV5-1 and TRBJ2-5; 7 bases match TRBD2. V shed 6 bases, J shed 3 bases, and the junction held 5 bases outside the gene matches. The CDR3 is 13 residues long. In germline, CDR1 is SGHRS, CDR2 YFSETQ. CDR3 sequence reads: CASTRAGEETQYF. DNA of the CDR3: TGCGCCAGCACCCGGGCGGGGGAAGAGACCCAGTACTTC.

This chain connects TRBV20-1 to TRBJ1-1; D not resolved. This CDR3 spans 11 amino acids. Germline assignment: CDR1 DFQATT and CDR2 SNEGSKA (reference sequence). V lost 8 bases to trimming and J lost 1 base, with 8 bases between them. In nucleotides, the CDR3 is TGCAGTATATCCGGGAACACTGAAGCTTTCTTT. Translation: CSISGNTEAFF.

CDR3 in amino acids: CASVAGGQTDTQYF. The CDR3 nucleotides are TGTGCCAGTGTAGCGGGGGGACAAACAGATACGCAGTATTTT. This chain joins TRBV6-5 and TRBJ2-3, with 10 bases aligning to TRBD2. V lost 9 bases and J lost 3; bases outside the gene matches: 6. This CDR3 is built from 14 residues. CDR1 is MNHEY and CDR2 is SVGAGI in the germline V gene.

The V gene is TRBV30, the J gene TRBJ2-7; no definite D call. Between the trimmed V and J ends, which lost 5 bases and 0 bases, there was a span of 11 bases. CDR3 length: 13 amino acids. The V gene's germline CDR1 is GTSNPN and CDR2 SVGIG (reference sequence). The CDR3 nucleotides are TGTGCCTGGGGAGACAAGAGCTCCTACGAGCAGTACTTC. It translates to CAWGDKSSYEQYF.

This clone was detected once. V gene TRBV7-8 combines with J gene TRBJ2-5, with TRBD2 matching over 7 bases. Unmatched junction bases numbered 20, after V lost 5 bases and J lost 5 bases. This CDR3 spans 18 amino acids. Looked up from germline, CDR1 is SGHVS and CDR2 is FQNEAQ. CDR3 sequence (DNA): TGTGCCAGCAGCCCCACGCTGCGCGGGGGAACAATAGGGGAGACCCAGTACTTC. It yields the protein CASSPTLRGGTIGETQYF. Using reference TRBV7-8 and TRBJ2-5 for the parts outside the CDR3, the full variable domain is GAGVSQSPRYKVAKRGQDVALRCDPISGHVSLFWYQQALGQGPEFLTYFQNEAQLDKSGLPSDRFFAERPEGSVSTLKIQRTQQEDSAVYLCASSPTLRGGTIGETQYFGPGTRLLVL.

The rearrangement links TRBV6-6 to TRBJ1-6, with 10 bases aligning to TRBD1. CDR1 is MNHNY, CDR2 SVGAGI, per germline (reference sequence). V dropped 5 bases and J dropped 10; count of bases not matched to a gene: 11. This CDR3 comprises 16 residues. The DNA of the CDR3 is TGTGCCAGCAGTCCCCGACAGGGGGCATCTCGATCACCCCTCCACTTT. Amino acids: CASSPRQGASRSPLHF.

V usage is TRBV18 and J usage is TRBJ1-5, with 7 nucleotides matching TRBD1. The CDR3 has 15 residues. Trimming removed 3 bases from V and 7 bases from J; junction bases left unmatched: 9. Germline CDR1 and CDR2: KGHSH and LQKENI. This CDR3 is CASSPTGDSGQPQHF. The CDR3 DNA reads TGTGCCAGCTCACCCACAGGGGATTCCGGCCAGCCCCAGCATTTT.

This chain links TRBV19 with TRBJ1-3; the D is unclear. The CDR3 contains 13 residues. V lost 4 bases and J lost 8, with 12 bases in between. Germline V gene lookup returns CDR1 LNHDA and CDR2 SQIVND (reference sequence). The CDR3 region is CASSRTLRDTIYF. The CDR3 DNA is TGTGCCAGTAGTAGGACCTTAAGAGACACCATATATTTT. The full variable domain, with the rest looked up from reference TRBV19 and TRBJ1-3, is DGGITQSPKYLFRKEGQNVTLSCEQNLNHDAMYWYRQDPGQGLRLIYYSQIVNDFQKGDIAEGYSVSREKKESFPLTVTSAQKNPTAFYLCASSRTLRDTIYFGEGSWLTVV.

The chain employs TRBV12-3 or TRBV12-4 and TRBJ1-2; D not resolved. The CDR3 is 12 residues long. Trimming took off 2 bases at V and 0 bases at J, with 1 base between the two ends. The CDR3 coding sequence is TGTGCCAGCAGTTTAACTAACTATGGCTACACCTTC. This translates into CASSLTNYGYTF.

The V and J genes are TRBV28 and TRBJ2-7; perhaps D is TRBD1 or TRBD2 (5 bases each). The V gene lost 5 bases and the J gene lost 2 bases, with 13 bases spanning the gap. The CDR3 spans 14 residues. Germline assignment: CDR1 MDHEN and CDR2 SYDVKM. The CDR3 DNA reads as TGTGCCAGCAGTCCGGGACGGAGAGCCTACGAGCAGTACTTC. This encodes CASSPGRRAYEQYF.

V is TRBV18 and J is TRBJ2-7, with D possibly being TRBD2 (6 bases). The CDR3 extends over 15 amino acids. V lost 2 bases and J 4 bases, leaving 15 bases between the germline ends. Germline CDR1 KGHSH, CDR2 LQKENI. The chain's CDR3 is CASSPGAGTGYEQYF. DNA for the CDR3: TGTGCCAGCTCACCAGGGGCAGGGACTGGGTACGAGCAGTACTTC. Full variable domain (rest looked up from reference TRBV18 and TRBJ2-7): NAGVMQNPRHLVRRRGQEARLRCSPMKGHSHVYWYRQLPEEGLKFMVYLQKENIIDESGMPKERFSAEFPKEGPSILRIQQVVRGDSAAYFCASSPGAGTGYEQYFGPGTRLTVT.

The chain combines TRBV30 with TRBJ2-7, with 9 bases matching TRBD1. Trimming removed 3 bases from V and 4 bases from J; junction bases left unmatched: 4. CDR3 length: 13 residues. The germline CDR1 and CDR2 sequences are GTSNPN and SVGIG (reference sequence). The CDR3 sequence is CAWSTGGGYEQYF. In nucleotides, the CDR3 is TGTGCCTGGAGCACAGGGGGCGGGTACGAGCAGTACTTC. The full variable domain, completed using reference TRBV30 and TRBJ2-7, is SQTIHQWPATLVQPVGSPLSLECTVEGTSNPNLYWYRQAAGRGLQLLFYSVGIGQISSEVPQNLSASRPQDRQFILSSKKLLLSDSGFYLCAWSTGGGYEQYFGPGTRLTVT.